One TCR beta chain is described in this entry. Its antigen remains unknown. The data are from a study of T cell responses to AZD1222 COVID-19 vaccine. Findings of the study overall: Clonal diversity was possibly underestimated, and the donors were mostly white British, with more females.

Method: immunoSEQ multiplex PCR; TCRdb's copy keeps in-frame clones and lacks some. The data show tens of thousands of clones, about four fifths seen once. This material consisted of peripheral blood, taken 28 days after the second AZD1222 dose. This sequence was found in an adult who received the AZD1222 COVID-19 vaccine.

CDR3 nucleotide sequence: TGTGCCAGCAGTTATAACAGGGTGGGCACTGAAGCTTTCTTT. Its translation is CASSYNRVGTEAFF. The chain employs TRBV2 and TRBJ1-1; D perhaps matches TRBD1 (6 bases). Germline CDR1 and CDR2: SNHLY and FYNNEI. With 5 bases removed from V and 4 bases from J, the gap between germline ends came to 14 bases. The length of the CDR3 is 14 residues.